This TCR beta chain emerged from a study of metastatic and nonmetastatic thyroid tumors. Study in general: The comparison covered peripheral blood and tumor or nodule tissue in malignant and benign thyroid patients. Whole-study findings and limits: Across blood and tumor, TCR beta diversity in malignant thyroid tumors was reportedly significantly higher than in benign nodules.

Treatment of any kind had been given to no patient before thyroid surgery. Trimming removed 3 bases from V and 5 bases from J, with 16 bases in between. CDR3 size: 14 residues. Germline V gene data show CDR1 as DFQATT and CDR2 as SNEGSKA (reference sequence). Authors' methods: What underpinned the distant-metastasis classifier for papillary thyroid cancer was the set of CDR3 differences across clinicopathological groups. TCRdb used MiXCR to call clones anew from the PCR reads. It is TCRdb's table, rather than the study itself, that gives the V and J calls and clone size. Of almost 35,000 clones listed, 35% to 45% are singletons. This clone was recorded a few times. Its target is not known.

This chain uses TRBV20-1 with TRBJ1-1; D ambiguous. Sequencing was done on a sample of tumor tissue. This sequence originates from a female donor with papillary thyroid cancer or a benign thyroid nodule (not recorded which). Some clones in this sample may be carry-over from other donors' samples. CDR3 loop: CSASPSGLWTEAFF. As DNA, the CDR3 is TGCAGTGCTAGCCCCTCGGGCTTATGGACTGAAGCTTTCTTT.